Following are 18 T cell receptor beta chains from one sample sequenced in a study of cytomegalovirus exposure and HLA in healthy donors. Primers included in the PCR were 60 Vbeta and 13 Jbeta primers. The protocol was immunoSEQ multiplex PCR, while the TCRdb copy is restricted to in-frame clones and leaves out a portion. The data show about 160,000 clones, around 80% seen once. The sequencing sample was made of PBMCs. The receptors stem from a male donor in good health and CMV-seronegative.

This clone appeared a few times. The junction shows a germline mismatch at one end, possibly a read error. CDR3 in amino acids: CSVEGQDGYPF. The CDR3 nucleotides read TGCAGCGTTGAAGGACAGGACGGCTACCCCTTC. This chain uses TRBV29-1 with TRBJ1-2; D is perhaps TRBD1 (6 bases). Germline CDR1 and CDR2: SQVTM and ANQGSEA. This CDR3 is 11 amino acids long.

The gene calls are TRBV4-3 and TRBJ2-7; TRBD1 aligns across 11 bases. Germline CDR1 LGHNA, CDR2 YSLEER. Germline trimming cut 2 bases from V and 3 bases from J; bases unmatched to any gene: 9. This CDR3 spans 17 amino acids. The CDR3 region has the DNA TGCGCCAGCAGCCAATGGTTTGACGGGACAGGGGGCTACGAGCAGTACTTC. The encoded protein is CASSQWFDGTGGYEQYF.

This sequence joins TRBV7-3 and TRBJ2-3; no firm D call. The CDR3 is made up of 14 amino acids. The V and J ends lost 2 bases and 2 bases respectively, with 8 bases between them. The germline gives CDR1 SGHTA, CDR2 FQGTGA. Here the CDR3 reads CASSLGQATDTQYF. The CDR3 nucleotides are TGTGCCAGCAGCTTAGGTCAGGCCACAGATACGCAGTATTTT.

A single count supports this clone. The chain joins TRBV19 to TRBJ2-1; the D gene is possibly TRBD1 (6 bases). Germline CDR1 is LNHDA and CDR2 is SQIVND (reference sequence). V lost 3 bases and J lost 1, with 16 bases in between. The CDR3 loop spans 17 amino acids. The CDR3 coding sequence is TGTGCCAGTAGTATGATGGGTACAGGGAAATCCTACAATGAGCAGTTCTTC. This encodes CASSMMGTGKSYNEQFF.

This rearrangement joins TRBV18 to TRBJ1-3; D possibly corresponds to TRBD1 (5 bases). The CDR3 contains 16 residues. The ends were cut back, 5 bases at V and 0 bases at J, with 14 bases in the middle. Germline V gene data show CDR1 as KGHSH and CDR2 as LQKENI. The CDR3 sequence is CASSFQGSNSGNTIYF. CDR3 bases: TGTGCCAGCTCATTTCAGGGAAGCAACTCTGGAAACACCATATATTTT.

This sequence joins TRBV7-3 and TRBJ2-3; D not resolved. CDR3 length equals 15 residues. Germline CDR1 and CDR2: SGHTA and FQGTGA. Trimming pared 4 bases from V and 1 base from J, leaving 12 bases between. For the CDR3, the DNA is TGTGCCAGCAGCTCCCCCCAAGGAGGCACAGATACGCAGTATTTT. Its protein product is CASSSPQGGTDTQYF.

The rearrangement links TRBV21-1 to TRBJ2-7; the table's D call TRBD1 went unverified against the DNA. TRBV21-1 is a listed pseudogene. This CDR3 is 14 amino acids long. In DNA form, the CDR3 reads TGTGCCAGCAGCAAGACAGGGTATGGCTACGAGCAGTACTTC. Residues: CASSKTGYGYEQYF.

This chain connects TRBV4-1 to TRBJ1-5, with no clear D. Germline V CDR1 and CDR2: MGHRA, YSYEKL. Trimming stripped 1 base from V and 0 bases from J, with 7 bases between. The CDR3 runs 15 residues. For the CDR3, the DNA is TGCGCCAGCAGCCAAGGGCAGTATAGCAATCAGCCCCAGCATTTT. This gives the protein CASSQGQYSNQPQHF.

The rearrangement joins TRBV27 to TRBJ2-7, with D possibly being TRBD2 (7 bases). V lost 3 bases, J lost 2 bases, and 17 bases lay in between. Germline V gives CDR1 MNHEY, CDR2 SMNVEV (reference sequence). CDR3 size: 16 residues. CDR3 bases: TGTGCCAGCAGTTTGAAAGGGGGGGCGAGTCCCTACGAGCAGTACTTC. It specifies CASSLKGGASPYEQYF.

With regard to this clone: The sample carries other DNA sequences with the same CDR3. The chain employs TRBV5-1 and TRBJ2-5; 11 nucleotides line up with TRBD2. The junction had 2 bases not matched to a gene; V was cut back by 4 bases and J by 3 bases. This CDR3 has 14 residues. Per germline, CDR1 SGHRS and CDR2 YFSETQ. The CDR3 nucleotides read TGCGCCAGCAGCGCGGGACTAGCGGAAGAGACCCAGTACTTC. This sequence encodes CASSAGLAEETQYF.

In this sample, this clone turned up many times. The CDR3 DNA sequence: TGTGCCAGCAACCCAACGCGGGGGCTTCGGGGCGAGCAGTACTTC. Translated: CASNPTRGLRGEQYF. The rearrangement uses TRBV6-1 and TRBJ2-7; weak D call: TRBD2 (7 bases). V gave up 7 bases and J gave up 6 bases, with 22 bases separating them. The CDR3 totals 15 residues. Germline V gene sequence: CDR1 MNHNS, CDR2 SASEGT.

The chain is built from TRBV5-1 and TRBJ2-3; 9 bases fit TRBD1. V gave up 0 bases and J gave up 5 bases; unmatched junction bases: 4. CDR3 length: 15 residues. CDR1 and CDR2 from the germline V gene are SGHRS and YFSETQ. CDR3 in DNA: TGCGCCAGCAGCTTGGCATTGGGACAGGGAGATACGCAGTATTTT. Encoded protein: CASSLALGQGDTQYF. The full variable domain, its missing parts supplied by reference TRBV5-1 and TRBJ2-3, is KAGVTQTPRYLIKTRGQQVTLSCSPISGHRSVSWYQQTPGQGLQFLFEYFSETQRNKGNFPGRFSGRQFSNSRSEMNVSTLELGDSALYLCASSLALGQGDTQYFGPGTRLTVL.

CDR3 nucleotides: TGCAGCGTTGAAGACTTTGACAGCTCCTACGAGCAGTACTTC. Its translation: CSVEDFDSSYEQYF. The genes are TRBV29-1 and TRBJ2-7, with a possible D match to TRBD1 (5 bases). Germline CDR1 is SQVTM and CDR2 is ANQGSEA. Trimming stripped 0 bases from V and 0 bases from J, with 9 bases between. The CDR3 runs to 14 residues.

This sequence joins TRBV5-4 and TRBJ1-2, with 10 bases matching TRBD1. V gave up 9 bases and J gave up 4 bases; unmatched junction bases: 18. CDR3 length equals 17 residues. Germline assignment: CDR1 SGHNT and CDR2 YYREEE (reference sequence). In nucleotides, the CDR3 is TGTGCCACCCAACCTCCGGGACAGGGGATCACGCCCTATGGCTACACCTTC. Protein: CATQPPGQGITPYGYTF. The full variable domain, rest sourced from reference TRBV5-4 and TRBJ1-2, is ETGVTQSPTHLIKTRGQQVTLRCSSQSGHNTVSWYQQALGQGPQFIFQYYREEENGRGNFPPRFSGLQFPNYSSELNVNALELDDSALYLCATQPPGQGITPYGYTFGSGTRLTVV.

The chain recombines TRBV5-1 with TRBJ2-7; D unresolved. This CDR3 contains 14 residues. CDR1 is SGHRS and CDR2 is YFSETQ in the germline V gene. Trimming shortened V by 0 bases and J by 2 bases, and 9 bases separated the two germline ends. CDR3 in DNA: TGCGCCAGCAGCTTGGACAGAATGACCTACGAGCAGTACTTC. It is translated as CASSLDRMTYEQYF.

There are a few counts of this clone. The chain is built from TRBV13 and TRBJ1-4; TRBD1 matches 8 bases. The V gene end was trimmed by 5 bases and the J gene end by 6 bases; junction bases not matched to a gene: 5. This CDR3 region has 14 residues. Per germline, CDR1 PRHDT and CDR2 FYEKMQ (reference sequence). CDR3 DNA sequence: TGTGCCAGCAGCCAGGGGGCGCCGGATGAAAAACTGTTTTTT. Amino acids: CASSQGAPDEKLFF.

The CDR3 loop reads CASSQVHLRDTNSGNTIYF. In nucleotides, the CDR3 is TGTGCCAGCAGCCAAGTACATCTCCGGGACACCAACTCTGGAAACACCATATATTTT. The V gene is TRBV4-2, the J gene TRBJ1-3; possibly TRBD1 for D (6 bases). This CDR3 is 19 amino acids long. V shed 1 base and J shed 0 bases, with 19 bases lying between them. CDR1 and CDR2 (germline): LGHNA, YNFKEQ.

V gene TRBV5-1 combines with J gene TRBJ2-7, with 10 nucleotides matching TRBD1. Germline assignment: CDR1 SGHRS and CDR2 YFSETQ. Trimming at V came to 3 bases and at J to 2 bases, leaving 2 bases not matched to a gene. The CDR3 runs to 14 residues. Here the CDR3 reads CASSSGTGAYEQYF. CDR3 nucleotide sequence: TGCGCCAGCAGCTCCGGGACAGGGGCCTACGAGCAGTACTTC.